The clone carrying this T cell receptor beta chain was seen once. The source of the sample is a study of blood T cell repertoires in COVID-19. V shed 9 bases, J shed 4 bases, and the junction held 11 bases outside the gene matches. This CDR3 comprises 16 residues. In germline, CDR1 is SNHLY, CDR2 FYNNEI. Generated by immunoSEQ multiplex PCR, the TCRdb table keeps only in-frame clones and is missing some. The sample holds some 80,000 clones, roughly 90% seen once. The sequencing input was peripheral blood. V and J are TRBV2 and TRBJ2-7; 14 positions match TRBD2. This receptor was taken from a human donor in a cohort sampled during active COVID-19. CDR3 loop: CASFPGLAGVSYEQYF. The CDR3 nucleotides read TGTGCCAGTTTCCCGGGACTAGCGGGAGTTTCTTACGAGCAGTACTTC.